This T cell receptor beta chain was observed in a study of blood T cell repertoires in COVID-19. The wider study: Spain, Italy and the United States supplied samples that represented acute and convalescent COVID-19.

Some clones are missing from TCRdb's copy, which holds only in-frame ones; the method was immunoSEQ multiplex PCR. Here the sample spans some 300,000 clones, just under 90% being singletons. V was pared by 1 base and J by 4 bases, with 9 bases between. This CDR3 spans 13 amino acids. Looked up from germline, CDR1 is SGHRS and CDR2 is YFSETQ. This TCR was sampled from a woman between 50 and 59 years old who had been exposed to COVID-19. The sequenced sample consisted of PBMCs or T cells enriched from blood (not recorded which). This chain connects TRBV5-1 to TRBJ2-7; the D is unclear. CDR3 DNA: TGCGCCAGCAGCTTGACACAGTCGTACGAGCAGTACTTC. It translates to CASSLTQSYEQYF.